This record concerns one T cell receptor beta chain sequence. RNA in amounts of about 0.5 to 1 ug was reverse transcribed with random hexamers. Using its own MiXCR run on the immunoSEQ multiplex PCR reads, TCRdb lists one record per CDR3 protein. Seen here are 110,000 to 150,000 distinct CDR3 sequences, 85% to 95% observed once, and the top ten hold 0.25% to 0.3%. The data derive from a study of CD8 T cells in Susac syndrome. The specimen sequenced was CD8+ T cells from PBMCs. This TCR was sampled from a human donor in good health.

The CDR3 is CASSPPGSLEQYF. The CDR3 DNA follows: TGTGCCAGCAGCCCACCGGGCTCCCTCGAGCAGTACTTC. The rearrangement joins TRBV7-2 to TRBJ2-7; D not resolved. Germline V CDR1 and CDR2: SGHTA, FQGNSA. With 5 bases removed from V and 6 bases from J, the gap between germline ends came to 14 bases. The CDR3 covers 13 residues.